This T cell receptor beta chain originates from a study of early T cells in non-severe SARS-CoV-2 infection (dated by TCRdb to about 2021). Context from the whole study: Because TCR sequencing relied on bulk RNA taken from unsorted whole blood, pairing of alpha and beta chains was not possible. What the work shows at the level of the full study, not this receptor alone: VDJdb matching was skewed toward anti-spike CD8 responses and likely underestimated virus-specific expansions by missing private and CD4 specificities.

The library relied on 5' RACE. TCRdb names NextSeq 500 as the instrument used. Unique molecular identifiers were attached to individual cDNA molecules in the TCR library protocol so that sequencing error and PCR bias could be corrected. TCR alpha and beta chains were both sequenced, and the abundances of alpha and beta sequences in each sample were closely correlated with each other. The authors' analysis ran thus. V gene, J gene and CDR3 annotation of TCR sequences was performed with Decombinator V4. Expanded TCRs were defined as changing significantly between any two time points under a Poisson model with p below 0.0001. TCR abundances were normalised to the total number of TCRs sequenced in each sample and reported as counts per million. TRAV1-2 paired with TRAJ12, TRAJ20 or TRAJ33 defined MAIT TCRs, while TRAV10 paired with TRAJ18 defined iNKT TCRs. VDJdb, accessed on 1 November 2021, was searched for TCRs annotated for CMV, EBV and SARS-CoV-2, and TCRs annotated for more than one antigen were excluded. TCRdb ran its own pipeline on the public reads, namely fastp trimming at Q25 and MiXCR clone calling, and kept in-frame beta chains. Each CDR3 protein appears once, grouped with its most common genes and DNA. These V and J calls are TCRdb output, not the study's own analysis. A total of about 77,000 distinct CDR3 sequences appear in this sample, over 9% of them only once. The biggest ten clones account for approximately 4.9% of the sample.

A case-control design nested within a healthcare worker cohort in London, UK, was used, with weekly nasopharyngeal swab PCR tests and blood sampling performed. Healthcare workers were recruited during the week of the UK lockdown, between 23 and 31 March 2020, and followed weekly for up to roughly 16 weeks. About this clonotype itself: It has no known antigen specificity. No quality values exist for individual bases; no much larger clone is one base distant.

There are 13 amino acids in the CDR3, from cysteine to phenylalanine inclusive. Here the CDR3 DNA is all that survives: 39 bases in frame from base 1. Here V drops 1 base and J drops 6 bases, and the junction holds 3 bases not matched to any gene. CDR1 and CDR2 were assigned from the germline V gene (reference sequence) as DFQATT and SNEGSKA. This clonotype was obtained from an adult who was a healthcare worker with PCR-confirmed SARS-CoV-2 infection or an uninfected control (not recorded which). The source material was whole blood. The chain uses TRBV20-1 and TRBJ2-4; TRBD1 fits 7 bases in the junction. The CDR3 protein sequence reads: CSARVQGVNIQYF. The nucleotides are TGCAGTGCTAGAGTTCAGGGGGTAAACATTCAGTACTTC.